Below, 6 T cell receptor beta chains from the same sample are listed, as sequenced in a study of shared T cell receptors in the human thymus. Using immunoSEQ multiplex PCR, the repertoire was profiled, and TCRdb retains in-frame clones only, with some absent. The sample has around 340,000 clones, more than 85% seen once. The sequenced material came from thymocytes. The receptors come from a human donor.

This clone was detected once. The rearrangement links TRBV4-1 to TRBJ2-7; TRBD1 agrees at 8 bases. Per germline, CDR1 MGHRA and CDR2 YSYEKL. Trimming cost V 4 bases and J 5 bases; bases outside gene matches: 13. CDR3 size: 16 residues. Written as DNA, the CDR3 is TGCGCCAGCAGCCCGGACAGGGAGTTTGGGATTCACGAGCAGTACTTC. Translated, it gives CASSPDREFGIHEQYF.

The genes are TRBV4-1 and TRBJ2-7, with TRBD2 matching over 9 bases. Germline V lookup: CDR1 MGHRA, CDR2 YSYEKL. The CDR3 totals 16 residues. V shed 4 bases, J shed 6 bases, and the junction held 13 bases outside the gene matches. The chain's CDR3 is CASSPGEVAGVFEQYF. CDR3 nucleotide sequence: TGCGCCAGCAGCCCGGGAGAGGTAGCGGGAGTATTCGAGCAGTACTTC.

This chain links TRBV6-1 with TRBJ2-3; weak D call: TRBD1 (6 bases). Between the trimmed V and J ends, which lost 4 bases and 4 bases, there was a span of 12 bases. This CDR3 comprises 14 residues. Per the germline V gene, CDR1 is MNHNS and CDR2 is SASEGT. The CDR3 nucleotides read TGTGCCAGCAGTGGGACAGTCTGTTCAGATACGCAGTATTTT. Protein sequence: CASSGTVCSDTQYF.

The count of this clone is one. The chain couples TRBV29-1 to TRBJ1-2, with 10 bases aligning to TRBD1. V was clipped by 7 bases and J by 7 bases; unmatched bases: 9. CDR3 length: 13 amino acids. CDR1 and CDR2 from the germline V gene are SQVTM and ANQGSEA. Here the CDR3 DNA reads TGCAGCGCCGCGACAGGGGGCAGTTGTGGCTACACCTTC. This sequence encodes CSAATGGSCGYTF.

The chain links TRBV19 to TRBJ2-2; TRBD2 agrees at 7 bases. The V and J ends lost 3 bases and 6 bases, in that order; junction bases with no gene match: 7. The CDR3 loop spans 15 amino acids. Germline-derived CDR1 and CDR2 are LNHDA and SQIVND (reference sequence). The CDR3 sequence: CASSMGEGIPGELFF. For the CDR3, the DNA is TGTGCCAGTAGTATGGGGGAGGGGATCCCCGGGGAGCTGTTTTTT.

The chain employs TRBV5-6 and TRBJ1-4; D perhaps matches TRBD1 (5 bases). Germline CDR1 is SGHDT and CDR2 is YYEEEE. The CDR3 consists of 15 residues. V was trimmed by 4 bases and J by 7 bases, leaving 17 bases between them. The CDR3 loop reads CASSHVPGEGEKLFF. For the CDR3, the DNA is TGTGCCAGCAGCCACGTTCCGGGGGAAGGTGAAAAACTGTTTTTT.